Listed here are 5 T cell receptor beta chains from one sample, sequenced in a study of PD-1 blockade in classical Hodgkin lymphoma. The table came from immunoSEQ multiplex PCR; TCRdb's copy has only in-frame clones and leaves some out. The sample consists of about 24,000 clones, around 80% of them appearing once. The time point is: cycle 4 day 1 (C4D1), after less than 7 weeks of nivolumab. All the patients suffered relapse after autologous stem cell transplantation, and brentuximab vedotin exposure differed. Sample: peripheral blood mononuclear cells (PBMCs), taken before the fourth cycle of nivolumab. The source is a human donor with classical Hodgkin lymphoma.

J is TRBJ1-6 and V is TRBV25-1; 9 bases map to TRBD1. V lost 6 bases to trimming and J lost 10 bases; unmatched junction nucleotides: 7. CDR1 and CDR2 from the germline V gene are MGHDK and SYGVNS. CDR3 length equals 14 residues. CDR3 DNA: TGTGCCAGCAGCCCGGGGACAGGGACCTCACCCCTCCACTTT. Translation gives CASSPGTGTSPLHF.

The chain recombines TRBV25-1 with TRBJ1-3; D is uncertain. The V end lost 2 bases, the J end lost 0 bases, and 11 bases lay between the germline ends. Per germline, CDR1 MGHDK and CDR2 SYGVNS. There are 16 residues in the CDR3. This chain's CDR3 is CASSEGLTPSGNTIYF. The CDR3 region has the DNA TGTGCCAGCAGTGAAGGCTTGACACCCTCTGGAAACACCATATATTTT.

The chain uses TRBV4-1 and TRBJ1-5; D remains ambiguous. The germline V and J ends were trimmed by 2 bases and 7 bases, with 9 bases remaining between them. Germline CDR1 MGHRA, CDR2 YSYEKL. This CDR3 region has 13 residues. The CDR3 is CASSQNSLQPQHF. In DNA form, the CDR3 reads TGCGCCAGCAGCCAAAACAGCTTACAGCCCCAGCATTTT.

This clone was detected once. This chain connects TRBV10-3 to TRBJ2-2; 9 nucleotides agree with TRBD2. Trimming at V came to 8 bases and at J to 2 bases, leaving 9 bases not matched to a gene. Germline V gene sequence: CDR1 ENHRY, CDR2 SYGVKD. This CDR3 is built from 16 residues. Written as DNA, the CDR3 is TGTGCCATCCCCTCAGCGGGGGGACAAAACACCGGGGAGCTGTTTTTT. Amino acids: CAIPSAGGQNTGELFF.

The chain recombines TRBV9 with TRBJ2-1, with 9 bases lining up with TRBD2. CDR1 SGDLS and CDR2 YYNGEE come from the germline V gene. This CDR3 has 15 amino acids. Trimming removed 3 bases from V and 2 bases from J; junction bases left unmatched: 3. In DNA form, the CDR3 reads TGTGCCAGCAGCGGAAGCGGGGGGCCCTACAATGAGCAGTTCTTC. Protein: CASSGSGGPYNEQFF.